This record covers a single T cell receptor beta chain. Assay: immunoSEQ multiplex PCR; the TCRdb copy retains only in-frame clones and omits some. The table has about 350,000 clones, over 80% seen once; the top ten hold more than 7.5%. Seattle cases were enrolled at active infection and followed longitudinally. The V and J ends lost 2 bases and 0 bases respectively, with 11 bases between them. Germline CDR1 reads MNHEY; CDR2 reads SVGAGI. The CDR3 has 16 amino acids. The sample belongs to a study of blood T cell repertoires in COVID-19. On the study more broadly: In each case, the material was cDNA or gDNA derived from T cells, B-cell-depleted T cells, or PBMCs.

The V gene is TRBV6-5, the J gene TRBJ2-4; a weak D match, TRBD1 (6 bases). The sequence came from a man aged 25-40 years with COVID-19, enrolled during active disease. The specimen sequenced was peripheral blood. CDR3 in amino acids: CASSYSYRVAKNIQYF. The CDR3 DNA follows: TGTGCCAGCAGTTACAGCTACAGGGTAGCCAAAAACATTCAGTACTTC.